A selection of T cell receptor beta chains follows, all from one sample in a study of cytotoxic CD8 clonotypes in ibrutinib-treated CLL. Produced via immunoSEQ multiplex PCR; TCRdb's table is partial and in-frame only. The profile shows 6,000 or so clones, about 70% of them singletons. Sample: PBMCs, taken before ibrutinib treatment. These receptors were collected from a human donor with chronic lymphocytic leukemia. Each CDR3 is given with its conserved first and last residue. The D gene is left open where the match is weak. A clone size is listed for some rows: how often the clone was seen (once, few, many), or a class if it is expanded.

abundance	v_gene	j_gene	d_gene	CDR3nt	CDR3aa
few	TRBV7-2	TRBJ2-5	.	TGTGCCAGCAGCCGACAGGGAGGAGAGACCCAGTACTTC	CASSRQGGETQYF
.	TRBV4-2	TRBJ1-1	.	TGTGCCAGCAGCCAAGGGAGTCGGTTTATGAACACTGAAGCTTTCTTT	CASSQGSRFMNTEAFF
.	TRBV7-3	TRBJ2-1	TRBD1	TGTGCCAGCAGCTTAATGGCAGGGGGCAATGAGCAGTTCTTC	CASSLMAGGNEQFF
.	TRBV6-5	TRBJ2-5	.	TGTGCCAGCAGCCGGGCGGGGGAGACCCAGTACTTC	CASSRAGETQYF
large	TRBV7-9	TRBJ1-1	.	TGTGCCAGCAGCCCGGGGGGAGCATATGAAGCTTTCTTT	CASSPGGAYEAFF
.	TRBV5-1	TRBJ2-1	.	TGCGCCAGCAGCCCCTTAGGTGATGAGCAGTTCTTC	CASSPLGDEQFF
.	TRBV25-1	TRBJ2-2	TRBD2	TGTGCCAGCAGTGAATCCAAACTAGCGGCCGGGGAGCTGTTTTTT	CASSESKLAAGELFF
few	TRBV6-1	TRBJ2-7	TRBD1	TGTGCCAGCGACAGGGGGACGAACTACGAGCAGTACTTC	CASDRGTNYEQYF
few	TRBV6-5	TRBJ2-7	.	TGTGCCAGCAGAGACACCTACGAGCAGTACTTC	CASRDTYEQYF
.	TRBV9	TRBJ2-5	.	TGTGCCAGCAGCGTAGGTGTTTCCGGGCAAGAGACCCAGTACTTC	CASSVGVSGQETQYF
.	TRBV2	TRBJ2-5	.	TGTGCCAGCAGTCTACTAGCTCTAGAGACCCAGTACTTC	CASSLLALETQYF
once	TRBV18	TRBJ2-3	.	TGTGCCAGCTCACCAGGGAGCGGAACTAGCACAGATACGCAGTATTTT	CASSPGSGTSTDTQYF
.	TRBV7-8	TRBJ2-2	TRBD2	TGTGCCAGCAGCCGCGGGGGTAGCGGGAGCAGGGCCGGGGAGCTGTTTTTT	CASSRGGSGSRAGELFF
.	TRBV30	TRBJ1-2	.	TGTGCCTGGAGTGTTCCCAGGGGCGGCAACTATGGCTACACCTTC	CAWSVPRGGNYGYTF
.	TRBV10-1	TRBJ2-2	.	TGCGCCAGCAGTGACAGGGTGAACACCGGGGAGCTGTTTTTT	CASSDRVNTGELFF
.	TRBV27	TRBJ1-4	.	TGTGCCAGCAGTTGGTTAGGGGAGGGTGAAAAACTGTTTTTT	CASSWLGEGEKLFF